Listed below are T cell receptor beta chains from one sample, sequenced in a study of OX40 agonist ivuxolimab in advanced cancers. Produced via immunoSEQ multiplex PCR; TCRdb's table is partial and in-frame only. The sample carries some 80,000 clones, over 75% recorded once. The source material was CD4+ or CD8+ T cells sorted from blood, sampled in a trial of the OX40 agonist ivuxolimab. The receptors come from an adult with an advanced solid tumor such as melanoma, head and neck, liver or kidney cancer. Each CDR3 is given with its conserved first and last residue. Fields, in order: CDR3 length, J gene, clone size, V gene, D gene, CDR3 protein, CDR3 DNA. D genes are given only for firm matches. Size tells how often a clone was seen (once, few, many) or the class of an expanded clone, and some rows leave it out.

12,TRBJ2-1,.,TRBV9,.,CASSVIYNEQFF,TGTGCCAGCAGCGTTATTTACAATGAGCAGTTCTTC
17,TRBJ2-1,.,TRBV6-7,.,CASSYSSRLTTYNEQFF,TGTGCCAGCAGTTACTCCTCCCGACTTACGACATACAATGAGCAGTTCTTC
13,TRBJ2-7,.,TRBV25-1,.,CASSVPGLGEQYF,TGTGCCAGCAGTGTCCCGGGGTTGGGCGAGCAGTACTTC
13,TRBJ1-2,.,TRBV27,TRBD1,CASSLTGVYGYTF,TGTGCCAGCAGTTTAACAGGGGTCTATGGCTACACCTTC
14,TRBJ1-3,.,TRBV6-5,.,CASRPGSSGNTIYF,TGTGCCAGCAGACCAGGGAGCTCTGGAAACACCATATATTTT
15,TRBJ1-4,.,TRBV27,TRBD1,CASSPMGQGNEKLFF,TGTGCCAGCAGCCCGATGGGACAGGGGAACGAAAAACTGTTTTTT
14,TRBJ1-2,once,TRBV25-1,.,CASIPQGSRDGYTF,TGTGCCAGCATCCCTCAGGGGAGCAGAGATGGCTACACCTTC
18,TRBJ2-7,.,TRBV21-1,.,CASSSIGLGASGSYEQYF,TGTGCCAGCAGCTCAATTGGACTGGGGGCTAGCGGGAGCTACGAGCAGTACTTC
16,TRBJ1-4,.,TRBV28,.,CASSLGLRIGNEKLFF,TGTGCCAGCAGTCTAGGGTTGCGGATCGGTAATGAAAAACTGTTTTTT
15,TRBJ2-3,.,TRBV18,.,CASSPGGSHTDTQYF,TGTGCCAGCTCACCAGGTGGATCGCACACAGATACGCAGTATTTT
15,TRBJ2-3,.,TRBV18,TRBD2,CASVPGLALQDTQYF,TGTGCCAGCGTACCGGGACTAGCGTTGCAAGATACGCAGTATTTT
14,TRBJ1-5,.,TRBV2,TRBD1,CASSGQGTYQPQHF,TGTGCCAGCAGTGGACAGGGAACGTATCAGCCCCAGCATTTT
16,TRBJ2-1,once,TRBV29-1,.,CSARIGGQAPYNEQFF,TGCAGCGCAAGGATTGGCGGCCAGGCGCCCTACAATGAGCAGTTCTTC
14,TRBJ2-7,.,TRBV11-2,TRBD1,CASSRDRNSYEQYF,TGTGCCAGCAGCCGGGACAGAAACTCCTACGAGCAGTACTTC
19,TRBJ2-1,.,TRBV19,TRBD2,CASSGLAGGGPQTYNEQFF,TGTGCCAGTAGTGGGCTAGCGGGAGGGGGACCCCAAACCTACAATGAGCAGTTCTTC
17,TRBJ2-6,.,TRBV27,.,CASSLRGAPSGANVLTF,TGTGCCAGCAGTTTGCGGGGCGCGCCCTCTGGGGCCAACGTCCTGACTTTC
15,TRBJ2-7,.,TRBV5-4,TRBD2,CASSLGLAVTYEQYF,TGTGCCAGCAGCTTGGGTCTAGCGGTAACCTACGAGCAGTACTTC
15,TRBJ1-5,.,TRBV10-2,.,CASSETGTRVEPQHF,TGCGCCAGCAGTGAGACAGGGACGCGTGTGGAGCCCCAGCATTTT
15,TRBJ2-3,.,TRBV9,.,CASSVGLRGEDTQYF,TGTGCCAGCAGCGTAGGTCTCAGGGGGGAAGATACGCAGTATTTT
16,TRBJ1-1,.,TRBV5-5,TRBD1,CASSLTGTEIYTEAFF,TGTGCCAGCAGCTTAACAGGGACAGAGATTTACACTGAAGCTTTCTTT
16,TRBJ1-3,.,TRBV19,.,CASSIGRQSGGNTIYF,TGTGCCAGTAGTATAGGACGACAGTCCGGTGGAAACACCATATATTTT
15,TRBJ1-4,.,TRBV4-3,TRBD1,CASSQLTGSNEKLFF,TGCGCCAGCAGCCAGCTGACAGGGTCTAATGAAAAACTGTTTTTT
16,TRBJ2-1,.,TRBV7-2,TRBD2,CASSLNGRAFGGEQFF,TGTGCCAGCAGCCTTAACGGGAGGGCCTTCGGCGGTGAGCAGTTCTTC
11,TRBJ2-7,.,TRBV7-8,TRBD1,CASSQGVEQYF,TGTGCCAGCAGCCAGGGGGTCGAGCAGTACTTC
15,TRBJ1-5,.,TRBV12-5,.,CASAPQGNGNQPQHF,TGTGCTAGTGCCCCCCAGGGAAACGGCAATCAGCCCCAGCATTTT
13,TRBJ2-6,.,TRBV29-1,.,CSVAGAGANVLTF,TGCAGCGTAGCAGGGGCTGGGGCCAACGTCCTGACTTTC
14,TRBJ2-7,.,TRBV6-5,TRBD1,CASSYGDRNYEQYF,TGTGCCAGCAGTTATGGGGACAGGAACTACGAGCAGTACTTC
16,TRBJ2-2,.,TRBV7-8,TRBD1,CASSLSPGGNTGELFF,TGTGCCAGCAGCTTATCCCCAGGGGGCAACACCGGGGAGCTGTTTTTT
12,TRBJ2-7,.,TRBV4-2,.,CASSRQGYEQYF,TGTGCCAGCAGCCGCCAGGGCTACGAGCAGTACTTC
13,TRBJ1-5,.,TRBV6-1,.,CASRAGSNQPQHF,TGTGCCAGCAGAGCAGGGTCCAATCAGCCCCAGCATTTT
17,TRBJ2-7,.,TRBV18,TRBD2,CASSPSHGLAGEGEQYF,TGTGCCAGCTCACCCAGCCATGGACTAGCGGGAGAAGGGGAGCAGTACTTC
14,TRBJ1-3,.,TRBV2,.,CASSYNLEGNTIYF,TGTGCCAGCAGTTACAATCTCGAGGGAAACACCATATATTTT
12,TRBJ1-4,.,TRBV30,.,CAWSAASEKLFF,TGTGCCTGGAGTGCCGCCAGTGAAAAACTGTTTTTT
15,TRBJ1-5,.,TRBV15,.,CATSRDRRSGQPQHF,TGTGCCACCAGCAGAGATCGACGCAGCGGGCAGCCCCAGCATTTT
15,TRBJ1-1,.,TRBV6-5,.,CASSYSRQGDTEAFF,TGTGCCAGCAGTTACTCGCGGCAGGGTGACACTGAAGCTTTCTTT
15,TRBJ1-5,.,TRBV7-5,.,CVRSVNRGGNQPQHF,TGTGTCAGAAGCGTAAACAGGGGGGGCAATCAGCCCCAGCATTTT
15,TRBJ2-1,.,TRBV27,TRBD1,CASRLQGANYNEQFF,TGTGCCAGCAGACTACAGGGGGCAAACTACAATGAGCAGTTCTTC
13,TRBJ2-5,.,TRBV7-9,.,CASSEDTQETQYF,TGTGCCAGCAGCGAGGACACCCAAGAGACCCAGTACTTC
14,TRBJ1-2,.,TRBV25-1,TRBD1,CASRGQGGNYGYTF,TGTGCCAGCAGAGGACAGGGGGGAAACTATGGCTACACCTTC
13,TRBJ2-4,.,TRBV30,.,CAWSPMGRGIQYF,TGTGCCTGGAGCCCTATGGGACGGGGCATTCAGTACTTC
14,TRBJ2-5,.,TRBV18,.,CASSSEGVGETQYF,TGTGCCAGCTCATCAGAAGGGGTGGGAGAGACCCAGTACTTC
13,TRBJ1-2,.,TRBV6-1,TRBD1,CASSLGQDYGYTF,TGTGCCAGCAGCCTGGGACAGGACTATGGCTACACCTTC
13,TRBJ2-7,.,TRBV5-1,.,CASTRDGSYEQYF,TGCGCCAGCACAAGAGACGGCTCCTACGAGCAGTACTTC
16,TRBJ1-4,.,TRBV30,.,CASSLGPTSTNEKLFF,TGTGCCTCAAGCCTGGGACCGACTTCAACTAATGAAAAACTGTTTTTT
13,TRBJ1-5,.,TRBV2,.,CASSRGPGQPQHF,TGTGCCAGCAGCCGGGGTCCGGGTCAGCCCCAGCATTTT
15,TRBJ2-3,.,TRBV7-8,.,CASSLAGLDTDTQYF,TGTGCCAGCAGCTTAGCGGGGCTTGACACAGATACGCAGTATTTT
13,TRBJ2-7,.,TRBV7-6,.,CASSHGESYEQYF,TGTGCCAGCAGCCATGGGGAGTCCTACGAGCAGTACTTC
13,TRBJ2-7,.,TRBV30,.,CAWTLLQGAGIYF,TGTGCCTGGACACTATTACAGGGCGCCGGGATCTACTTC
15,TRBJ1-1,once,TRBV7-9,.,CASSLEQAQGTEAFF,TGTGCCAGCAGCTTAGAACAGGCCCAGGGCACTGAAGCTTTCTTT
15,TRBJ2-7,.,TRBV7-6,TRBD1,CASSLQGTGHHEQYF,TGTGCCAGCAGCCTGCAGGGGACAGGGCACCACGAGCAGTACTTC
15,TRBJ1-5,.,TRBV5-6,.,CASSLGFQLNQPQHF,TGTGCCAGCAGCTTGGGTTTCCAGTTAAATCAGCCCCAGCATTTT
15,TRBJ2-2,.,TRBV10-3,TRBD1,CAISPGQGRTGELFF,TGTGCCATCAGCCCCGGACAGGGTCGGACCGGGGAGCTGTTTTTT
13,TRBJ2-5,.,TRBV6-6,.,CASSYLSSETQYF,TGTGCCAGCAGTTACTTAAGTAGTGAGACCCAGTACTTC
14,TRBJ2-1,.,TRBV7-2,TRBD2,CASSPMTSSNEQFF,TGTGCCAGCAGCCCGATGACTAGCAGCAATGAGCAGTTCTTC